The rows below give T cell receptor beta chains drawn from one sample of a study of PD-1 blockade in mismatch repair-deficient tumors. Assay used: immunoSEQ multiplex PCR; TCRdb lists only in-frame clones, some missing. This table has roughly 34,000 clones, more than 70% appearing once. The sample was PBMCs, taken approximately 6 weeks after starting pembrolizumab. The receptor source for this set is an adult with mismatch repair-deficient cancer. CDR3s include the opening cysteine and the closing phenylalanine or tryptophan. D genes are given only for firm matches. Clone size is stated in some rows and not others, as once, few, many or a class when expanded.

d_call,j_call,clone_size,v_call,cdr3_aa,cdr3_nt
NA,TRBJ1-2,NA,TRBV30,CAWSVQQDIGYTF,TGTGCCTGGAGTGTACAGCAAGATATCGGCTACACCTTC
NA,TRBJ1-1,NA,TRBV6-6,CASTRINTGGFEAFF,TGTGCCAGCACACGAATAAATACCGGGGGGTTTGAAGCTTTCTTT
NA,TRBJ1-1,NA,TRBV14,CASSLIRGRVTEAFF,TGTGCCAGCAGCCTGATTAGGGGGAGGGTCACTGAAGCTTTCTTT
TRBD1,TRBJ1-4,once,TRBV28,CASSLMGQGNEKLFF,TGTGCCAGCAGTTTAATGGGACAGGGTAATGAAAAACTGTTTTTT
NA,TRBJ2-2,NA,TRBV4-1,CASSQEDGTNTGELFF,TGCGCCAGCAGCCAAGAAGACGGGACGAACACCGGGGAGCTGTTTTTT
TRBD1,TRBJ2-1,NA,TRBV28,CASSLKSGQGGNEQFF,TGTGCCAGCAGTTTAAAATCTGGACAGGGGGGCAATGAGCAGTTCTTC
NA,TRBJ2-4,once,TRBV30,CAWSVGSGVNIQYF,TGTGCCTGGAGTGTGGGGTCGGGAGTGAACATTCAGTACTTC
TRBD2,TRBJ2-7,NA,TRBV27,CASSSGLAGAEQYF,TGTGCCAGCAGCTCGGGACTAGCGGGAGCCGAGCAGTACTTC
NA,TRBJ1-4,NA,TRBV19,CASKIKTVTNEKLFF,TGTGCCAGTAAGATCAAGACAGTCACTAATGAAAAACTGTTTTTT
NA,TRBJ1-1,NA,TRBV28,CASRRQLNTEAFF,TGTGCCAGCAGGCGACAGCTGAACACTGAAGCTTTCTTT
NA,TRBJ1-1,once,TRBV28,CASSPRGIAEAFF,TGTGCCAGCAGTCCCCGGGGGATCGCTGAAGCTTTCTTT
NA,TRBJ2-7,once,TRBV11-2,CASSLVAVSSYEQYF,TGTGCCAGCAGTTTAGTCGCGGTAAGCTCCTACGAGCAGTACTTC
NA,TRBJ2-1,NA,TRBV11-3,CASSLDRGAYNEQFF,TGTGCCAGCAGCTTAGACAGGGGGGCCTACAATGAGCAGTTCTTC
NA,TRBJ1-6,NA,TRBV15,CATSRDGQGVSSPLHF,TGTGCCACCAGCAGAGATGGTCAGGGCGTTAGTTCACCCCTCCACTTT
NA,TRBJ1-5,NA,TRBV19,CASSRAGVGNQPQHF,TGTGCCAGTAGTAGGGCCGGGGTAGGTAATCAGCCCCAGCATTTT
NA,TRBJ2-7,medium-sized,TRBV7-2,CASELRHF,TGTGCCAGCGAGTTGCGGCACTTC
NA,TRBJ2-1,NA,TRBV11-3,CASSLVPRSSYNEQFF,TGTGCCAGCAGCTTAGTTCCGAGAAGCTCCTACAATGAGCAGTTCTTC